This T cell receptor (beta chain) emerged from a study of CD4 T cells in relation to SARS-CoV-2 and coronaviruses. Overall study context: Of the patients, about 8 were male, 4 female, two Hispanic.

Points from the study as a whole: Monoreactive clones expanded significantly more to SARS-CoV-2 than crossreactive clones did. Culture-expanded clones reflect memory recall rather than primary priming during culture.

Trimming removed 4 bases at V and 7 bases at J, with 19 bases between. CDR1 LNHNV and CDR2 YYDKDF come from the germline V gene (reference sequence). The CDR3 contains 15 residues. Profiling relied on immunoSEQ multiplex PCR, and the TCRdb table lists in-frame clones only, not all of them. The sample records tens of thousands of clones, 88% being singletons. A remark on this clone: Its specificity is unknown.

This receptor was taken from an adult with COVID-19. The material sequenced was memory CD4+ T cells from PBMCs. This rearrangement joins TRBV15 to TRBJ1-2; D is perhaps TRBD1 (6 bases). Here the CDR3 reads CATSTAGEQLGGYTF. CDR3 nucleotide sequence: TGTGCCACCAGCACCGCAGGGGAACAACTTGGTGGCTACACCTTC. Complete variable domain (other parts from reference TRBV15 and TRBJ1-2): DAMVIQNPRYQVTQFGKPVTLSCSQTLNHNVMYWYQQKSSQAPKLLFHYYDKDFNNEADTPDNFQSRRPNTSFCFLDIRSPGLGDTAMYLCATSTAGEQLGGYTFGSGTRLTVV.